The entry below describes one T cell receptor (beta chain). Its antigen is currently unknown. This entry belongs to a study of cytomegalovirus exposure and HLA in healthy donors. Assay: immunoSEQ multiplex PCR; the TCRdb copy retains only in-frame clones and omits some. The sample comprises about 150,000 clones, roughly 93% of which are singletons, and 1.5% to 2% rests with the top ten. General study findings and limits: The study recorded over 150 TCR beta chains that were cytomegalovirus-associated. Whilst most TCR sequences proved rare, a subset of public TCRs occurred across many donors. CMV antigen specificity of a few CMV-associated chains was confirmed in vitro.

This clonotype was sampled from a man aged 18 to 35 in good health and CMV-seropositive. Sequencing was performed on PBMCs.

CDR3 protein: CASSFEGGSMNEQFF. The DNA of the CDR3 is TGCGCCAGCAGCTTCGAGGGAGGGTCTATGAATGAGCAGTTCTTC. The chain joins TRBV5-1 to TRBJ2-1; 7 nucleotides agree with TRBD2. V lost 2 bases, J lost 7 bases, and 9 bases stayed unmatched. CDR1 and CDR2 (germline): SGHRS, YFSETQ. The CDR3 is 15 residues long.